In its sample, the clone carrying this T cell receptor (beta chain) was seen many times. Using immunoSEQ multiplex PCR, the repertoire was profiled, and TCRdb retains in-frame clones only, with some absent. The sample records approximately 150,000 clones, 70% to 90% being singletons. The data originate from a study of blood T cell repertoires in COVID-19. The V gene lost 5 bases and the J gene lost 1 base, with 14 bases spanning the gap. CDR3 length: 15 amino acids. Germline loops: CDR1 SGHVS, CDR2 FNYEAQ. This sequence originates from a man aged 40-49 years with acute or convalescent COVID-19. The genes are TRBV7-6 and TRBJ2-5; D gene ambiguous. Sequencing was done on a sample of peripheral blood. CDR3 coding DNA: TGTGCCAGCAGCCTCCATAGAGCCCCCCAAGAGACCCAGTACTTC. Residues: CASSLHRAPQETQYF. Combining the CDR3 with reference TRBV7-6 and TRBJ2-5 gives the whole variable domain GAGVSQSPRYKVTKRGQDVALRCDPISGHVSLYWYRQALGQGPEFLTYFNYEAQQDKSGLPNDRFSAERPEGSISTLTIQRTEQRDSAMYRCASSLHRAPQETQYFGPGTRLLVL.